These 2 T cell receptor beta chains share one sample of origin, sequenced in a study of Graves' ophthalmopathy and Graves' hyperthyroidism. Investigators amplified TCR beta CDR3 regions from RNA transcripts. HTBI primers primed a first-round RT-PCR, and a second-round multiplex PCR followed. MiXCR, applied by TCRdb to the multiplex PCR reads, yields one record per CDR3 protein. The sample holds some 410,000 distinct CDR3 sequences, roughly 21% seen once. Specimen: peripheral blood. These receptors were collected from a woman aged 18 to 35 with stable Graves' hyperthyroidism.

DNA for the CDR3: TGTGCCAGCTCACCAGAGAAGGGCTACACCTTC. It translates to CASSPEKGYTF. The chain couples TRBV18 to TRBJ1-2; D call uncertain. The V gene's germline CDR1 is KGHSH and CDR2 LQKENI. CDR3 length equals 11 residues. The germline V and J ends were trimmed by 2 bases and 8 bases, with 6 bases remaining between them.

This clonotype was found many times. This may stem from a read error, because a much larger clone lies one nucleotide away. CDR3 DNA sequence: TGTGCCAGCAGTGAAAGGTGGGGACAGCCCCAGAATTTT. Its protein is CASSERWGQPQNF. V gene TRBV2 combines with J gene TRBJ1-5; 7 bases map to TRBD1. There are 13 residues in the CDR3. The germline V gene has CDR1 SNHLY and CDR2 FYNNEI.